These 26 T cell receptor beta chains were sequenced from one sample in a study of CD8+ T cells in alopecia areata. Investigators isolated RNA and reverse transcribed it into cDNA to act as the sequencing template. Sequenced by immunoSEQ multiplex PCR; TCRdb stores in-frame clones only, minus some. The sample yields around 200,000 clones, about three fifths seen once. The treatment: oral pan-JAK inhibitor, 5-10 mg twice daily. This specimen consisted of CD8+ T cells sorted from blood, obtained at week 24, from a patient treated with tofacitinib. All receptors come from a human donor with alopecia areata.

In its sample, this clone was seen a few times. The chain is built from TRBV4-2 and TRBJ2-3, with D tentatively TRBD1 (6 bases). Germline CDR1 LGHNA, CDR2 YNFKEQ. The CDR3 loop spans 14 amino acids. The ends were cut back, 4 bases at V and 4 bases at J, with 12 bases in the middle. CDR3 amino acids: CASSPGAGPDTQYF. In nucleotides, the CDR3 is TGTGCCAGCAGCCCAGGGGCAGGGCCAGATACGCAGTATTTT.

The chain has TRBV5-1 and TRBJ2-7, with 7 bases lining up with TRBD2. CDR1 SGHRS and CDR2 YFSETQ come from the germline V gene. Trimming at V came to 0 bases and at J to 6 bases, leaving 9 bases not matched to a gene. The CDR3 consists of 15 residues. In nucleotides, the CDR3 is TGCGCCAGCAGCTTGGTAAGCGGGGAAAGCGGCGAGCAGTACTTC. It yields the protein CASSLVSGESGEQYF.

This clone was picked up a small number of times. V usage is TRBV5-6 and J usage is TRBJ2-7; 9 positions match TRBD1. The ends lost 4 bases at V and 2 bases at J; junction bases unmatched: 7. Germline loops: CDR1 SGHDT, CDR2 YYEEEE. The CDR3 runs 15 residues. The CDR3 sequence: CASSPPGQGPYEQYF. Written as DNA, the CDR3 is TGTGCCAGCAGCCCGCCGGGACAGGGTCCCTACGAGCAGTACTTC.

This clone has a handful of counts. The gene calls are TRBV10-3 and TRBJ2-7; D is ambiguous. Germline V lookup: CDR1 ENHRY, CDR2 SYGVKD. This CDR3 region has 11 residues. The ends were cut back, 7 bases at V and 0 bases at J, with 4 bases in the middle. The CDR3 sequence is CAITDSYEQYF. The CDR3 DNA reads as TGTGCCATCACAGACTCCTACGAGCAGTACTTC.

A few counts support this clone. The gene calls are TRBV29-1 and TRBJ2-2; 8 bases are shared with TRBD1. Germline V gene data show CDR1 as SQVTM and CDR2 as ANQGSEA. Trimming took 2 bases from V and 3 from J; bases not matched to a gene: 5. The CDR3 is 15 residues long. The CDR3 coding sequence is TGCAGCGTTGAAAACGACAGGGGATACACCGGGGAGCTGTTTTTT. Translating it yields CSVENDRGYTGELFF.

The chain carries TRBV30 and TRBJ2-7; no definite D call. CDR1 and CDR2 from the germline V gene are GTSNPN and SVGIG (reference sequence). Trimming pared 8 bases from V and 0 bases from J, leaving 20 bases between. The CDR3 extends over 15 amino acids. The CDR3 loop reads CAHRNGSGRSYEQYF. The CDR3 DNA reads as TGTGCCCACCGTAACGGGTCAGGACGCTCCTACGAGCAGTACTTC.

Turning to this clone: One junction end disagrees with the germline gene, perhaps due to a read error. The chain employs TRBV4-2 and TRBJ1-1; D ambiguous. The CDR3 has 13 amino acids. Germline CDR1 is LGHNA and CDR2 is YNFKEQ. This chain's CDR3 is CASSPAVNTEAYF. In DNA form, the CDR3 reads TGTGCCAGCAGCCCGGCGGTGAACACTGAAGCTTACTTT.

J is TRBJ2-5 and V is TRBV1. TRBV1 is a documented pseudogene. This CDR3 region has 14 residues. CDR3 region: CTSSPGRNQETQYF. The CDR3 DNA reads TGCACCAGCAGCCCAGGACGGAATCAAGAGACCCAGTACTTC.

This clone has just a few counts. The chain uses TRBV19 and TRBJ2-7; 9 bases fit TRBD1. CDR1 and CDR2 from the germline V gene are LNHDA and SQIVND (reference sequence). V trimming: 3 bases; J trimming: 2 bases; junction bases outside the gene matches: 5. This CDR3 contains 15 residues. Written as DNA, the CDR3 is TGTGCCAGTAGTATGGGGACAGGGAATCCCTACGAGCAGTACTTC. This codes for CASSMGTGNPYEQYF. The entire variable domain, with the rest obtained from reference TRBV19 and TRBJ2-7, is as follows: DGGITQSPKYLFRKEGQNVTLSCEQNLNHDAMYWYRQDPGQGLRLIYYSQIVNDFQKGDIAEGYSVSREKKESFPLTVTSAQKNPTAFYLCASSMGTGNPYEQYFGPGTRLTVT.

This clone has more than one count but fewer than ten. This chain joins TRBV29-1 and TRBJ1-1; D unclear. V dropped 5 bases and J dropped 0 bases, with 4 bases sitting between them. CDR1 is SQVTM, CDR2 ANQGSEA, per germline. The CDR3 sequence is 11 residues long. The CDR3: CSVPVNTEAFF. In DNA, the CDR3 is TGCAGCGTTCCAGTGAACACTGAAGCTTTCTTT.

The V and J genes are TRBV6-5 and TRBJ1-2; 9 bases align to TRBD1. This CDR3 has 14 amino acids. Unmatched junction bases numbered 7, after V lost 6 bases and J lost 5 bases. Germline V gene lookup returns CDR1 MNHEY and CDR2 SVGAGI. The DNA for the CDR3 is TGTGCCAGCAGGGGTCGGACAGGGGTTTATGGCTACACCTTC. Translated, it gives CASRGRTGVYGYTF.

The gene calls are TRBV27 and TRBJ2-5; D may be TRBD2 (6 bases). V dropped 10 bases and J dropped 2 bases, with 11 bases sitting between them. The CDR3 length is 12 residues. The germline V gene encodes CDR1 MNHEY and CDR2 SMNVEV (reference sequence). In DNA form, the CDR3 reads TGTGCCACACGGGGGTTACAAGAGACCCAGTACTTC. This gives the protein CATRGLQETQYF.

This rearrangement joins TRBV5-6 to TRBJ1-6; D ambiguous. The CDR3 covers 15 residues. Germline V gives CDR1 SGHDT, CDR2 YYEEEE. The V end was cut by 0 bases, the J end by 9 bases, with 13 bases between. CDR3 DNA: TGTGCCAGCAGCTTGGATCGCTGGGAGAGTTCACCCCTCCACTTT. This translates into CASSLDRWESSPLHF.

With regard to this clone: Other DNA sequences in the same sample also yield this CDR3. The chain links TRBV13 to TRBJ1-5; D ambiguous. V lost 5 bases, J lost 7 bases, and 9 bases lay in between. The CDR3 runs to 12 residues. Germline CDR1 reads PRHDT; CDR2 reads FYEKMQ (reference sequence). In DNA, the CDR3 is TGTGCCAGCAGCCTCGGGAGGCAGCCCCAGCATTTT. Protein sequence: CASSLGRQPQHF.

V is TRBV30 and J is TRBJ2-6; D may be TRBD2 (6 bases). Germline values: CDR1 GTSNPN, CDR2 SVGIG (reference sequence). The CDR3 extends over 15 amino acids. Trimming removed 6 bases from V and 0 bases from J, with 12 bases in between. In nucleotides, the CDR3 is TGTGCCTGCTACGGAGGGAACTCTGGGGCCAACGTCCTGACTTTC. Amino acids: CACYGGNSGANVLTF.

This chain connects TRBV2 to TRBJ1-1, with 9 bases aligning to TRBD1. The CDR3 covers 13 residues. CDR1 and CDR2 (germline): SNHLY, FYNNEI. The ends lost 9 bases at V and 2 bases at J; junction bases unmatched: 4. The CDR3 bases are TGTGCCAGACGGGACAGGGATAACACTGAAGCTTTCTTT. It yields the protein CARRDRDNTEAFF.

The rearrangement uses TRBV27 and TRBJ2-1, with D perhaps matching TRBD1 (6 bases). CDR1 is MNHEY, CDR2 SMNVEV, per germline (reference sequence). This CDR3 spans 15 amino acids. Trimming cost V 3 bases and J 4 bases, with 13 bases left between them. CDR3 coding DNA: TGTGCCAGCAGTTTCACCAGGGGTAATTACAATGAGCAGTTCTTC. Protein: CASSFTRGNYNEQFF.

The chain uses TRBV6-5 and TRBJ1-1, with D unclear. Germline loops: CDR1 MNHEY, CDR2 SVGAGI. The V and J ends lost 0 bases and 7 bases respectively, with 9 bases between them. CDR3 length equals 13 residues. The CDR3 bases are TGTGCCAGCAGTTACTCGACCGGATTTGAAGCTTTCTTT. It yields the protein CASSYSTGFEAFF.

There are a few counts of this clone. The gene calls are TRBV10-3 and TRBJ2-5; D gene unclear. V lost 2 bases and J 5 bases, leaving 12 bases between the germline ends. The CDR3 is made up of 14 amino acids. Germline CDR1 is ENHRY and CDR2 is SYGVKD. CDR3 DNA sequence: TGTGCCATCAGTGAGGACCCTAGTAAGGAGACCCAGTACTTC. Translation gives CAISEDPSKETQYF.

J is TRBJ2-3 and V is TRBV29-1; no reliable D call. Trimming left V 4 bases short and J 0 bases short, with 8 bases between. Germline V CDR1 and CDR2: SQVTM, ANQGSEA. The CDR3 extends over 13 amino acids. The DNA for the CDR3 is TGCAGCGTTGTCCCAACAAGCACAGATACGCAGTATTTT. This gives the protein CSVVPTSTDTQYF.

This chain connects TRBV11-3 to TRBJ2-1, with 7 nucleotides matching TRBD1. The trim removed 5 bases at V and 6 bases at J, leaving 10 bases unmatched. Germline V gene data show CDR1 as SGHNT and CDR2 as YENEEA. This CDR3 comprises 15 residues. The DNA of the CDR3 is TGTGCCAGCAGCCAGCGACAGGGTATTGGCAATGAGCAGTTCTTC. It codes for CASSQRQGIGNEQFF.

The V and J genes are TRBV7-9 and TRBJ2-7; D possibly matches TRBD1 or TRBD2 (5 bases each). Germline V gene lookup returns CDR1 SEHNR and CDR2 FQNEAQ (reference sequence). Trimming took 3 bases from V and 3 from J, leaving 15 bases between them. The CDR3 contains 15 residues. The DNA for the CDR3 is TGTGCCAGCAGCTTCTACCCGGGACCCCTCTACGAGCAGTACTTC. This translates into CASSFYPGPLYEQYF.

Only a few counts were recorded for this clone. The CDR3 is CASSGTITDTQYF. CDR3 bases: TGTGCCAGTAGTGGGACAATCACAGATACGCAGTATTTT. The V and J genes are TRBV19 and TRBJ2-3; a possible D gene is TRBD1 (6 bases). The germline V gene encodes CDR1 LNHDA and CDR2 SQIVND (reference sequence). The V gene lost 5 bases and the J gene lost 2 bases, with 8 bases spanning the gap. The CDR3 is made up of 13 amino acids.

Comment on this clone: Other DNA sequences in the sample encode the same CDR3. The genes are TRBV13 and TRBJ2-5; 7 bases fit TRBD2. The CDR3 runs 13 residues. The V segment lost 5 bases and the J segment 2 bases; nucleotides outside the gene matches: 2. CDR1 is PRHDT, CDR2 FYEKMQ, per germline (reference sequence). CDR3 residues: CASSLGGQETQYF. DNA of the CDR3: TGTGCCAGCAGCCTCGGGGGGCAAGAGACCCAGTACTTC.

The V and J genes are TRBV2 and TRBJ1-1; no clear D gene. V lost 2 bases, J lost 12 bases, and 13 bases lay in between. CDR1 is SNHLY, CDR2 FYNNEI, per germline. This CDR3 is 12 amino acids long. CDR3 amino acids: CASSEPRSDPFF. DNA for the CDR3: TGTGCCAGCAGTGAACCCAGGAGTGACCCTTTCTTT. Using reference TRBV2 and TRBJ1-1 for the parts outside the CDR3, the full variable domain is EPEVTQTPSHQVTQMGQEVILRCVPISNHLYFYWYRQILGQKVEFLVSFYNNEISEKSEIFDDQFSVERPDGSNFTLKIRSTKLEDSAMYFCASSEPRSDPFFGQGTRLTVV.

By sample fraction, this clone is medium-sized. The CDR3 protein is CSVIAGTSAYEQYF. CDR3 coding DNA: TGCAGCGTCATAGCCGGCACTAGCGCCTACGAGCAGTACTTC. The chain is built from TRBV29-1 and TRBJ2-7; TRBD2 aligns across 7 bases. CDR1 is SQVTM and CDR2 is ANQGSEA in the germline V gene. CDR3 size: 14 residues. The V gene end was trimmed by 6 bases and the J gene end by 2 bases; junction bases not matched to a gene: 10.